This T cell receptor beta chain was identified in a study of early T cells in non-severe SARS-CoV-2 infection. On the study more broadly: Chains were unpaired, as sequencing was done on bulk RNA from unsorted whole blood. Study-wide findings and caveats: Private and CD4 specificities were missed by VDJdb matching, skewed to anti-spike CD8.

Each single cDNA molecule received a unique molecular identifier. From the 5' RACE reads, TCRdb called clonotypes with MiXCR, one entry per CDR3 protein. The sample lists tens of thousands of distinct CDR3 sequences, approximately 11% occurring once. This clonotype was detected ten times or more. The antigen is not known. The CDR3 has 12 amino acids. V was cut by 6 bases and J by 9 bases, with 12 bases left in between. The TCR originated in an adult who was a healthcare worker with PCR-confirmed SARS-CoV-2 infection or an uninfected control (not recorded which). The chain joins TRBV12-3 or TRBV12-4 to TRBJ2-1, with D possibly being TRBD1 (6 bases). Sequences were derived from whole blood, sampled at baseline. CDR3 protein: CASREQGSEQFF. CDR3 sequence (DNA): TGTGCCAGCAGGGAACAGGGTAGTGAGCAGTTCTTC.